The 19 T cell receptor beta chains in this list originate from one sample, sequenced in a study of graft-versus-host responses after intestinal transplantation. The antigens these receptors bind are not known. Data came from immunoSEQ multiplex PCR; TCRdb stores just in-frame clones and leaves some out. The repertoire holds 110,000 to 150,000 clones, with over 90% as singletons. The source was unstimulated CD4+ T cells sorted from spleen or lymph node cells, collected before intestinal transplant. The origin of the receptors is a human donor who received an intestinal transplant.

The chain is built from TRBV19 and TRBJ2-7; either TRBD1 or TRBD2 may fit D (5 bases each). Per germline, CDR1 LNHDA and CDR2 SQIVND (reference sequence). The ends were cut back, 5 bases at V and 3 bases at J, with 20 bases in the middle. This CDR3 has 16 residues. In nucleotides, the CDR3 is TGTGCCAGTAGTGCCACCCGGGGCCGAAGGTACTACGAGCAGTACTTC. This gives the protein CASSATRGRRYYEQYF.

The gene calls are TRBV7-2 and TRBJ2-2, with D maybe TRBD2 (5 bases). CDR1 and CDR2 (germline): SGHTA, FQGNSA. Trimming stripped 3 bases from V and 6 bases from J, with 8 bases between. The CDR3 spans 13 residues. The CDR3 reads CASSLRRSGELFF. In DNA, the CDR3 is TGTGCCAGCAGCTTGAGGAGGTCCGGGGAGCTGTTTTTT.

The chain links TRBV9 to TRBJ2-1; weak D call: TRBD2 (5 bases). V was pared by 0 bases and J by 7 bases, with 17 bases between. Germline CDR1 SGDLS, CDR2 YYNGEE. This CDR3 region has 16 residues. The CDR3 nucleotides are TGTGCCAGCAGCGTAGATGGGGAGTTAATGAGGAATGAGCAGTTCTTC. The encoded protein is CASSVDGELMRNEQFF.

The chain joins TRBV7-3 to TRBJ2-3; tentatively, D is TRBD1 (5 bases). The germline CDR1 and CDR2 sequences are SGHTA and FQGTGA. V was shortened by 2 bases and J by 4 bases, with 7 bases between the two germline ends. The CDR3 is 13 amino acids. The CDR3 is CASSLGASDTQYF. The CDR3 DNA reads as TGTGCCAGCAGCTTAGGGGCATCAGATACGCAGTATTTT.

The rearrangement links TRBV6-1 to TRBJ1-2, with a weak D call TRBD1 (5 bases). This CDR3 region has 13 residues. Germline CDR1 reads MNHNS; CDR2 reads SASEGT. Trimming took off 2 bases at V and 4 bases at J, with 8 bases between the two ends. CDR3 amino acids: CASSESGIYGYTF. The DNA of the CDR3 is TGTGCCAGCAGTGAATCAGGGATCTATGGCTACACCTTC.

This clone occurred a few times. CDR3 loop: CASSGTGLNSPLHF. CDR3 DNA: TGCGCCAGCAGTGGGACAGGACTTAATTCACCCCTCCACTTT. The chain is built from TRBV10-2 and TRBJ1-6, with 7 bases that match TRBD1. Trimming removed 4 bases from V and 6 bases from J; junction bases left unmatched: 3. Germline CDR1 WSHSY, CDR2 SAAADI. The CDR3 is made up of 14 amino acids.

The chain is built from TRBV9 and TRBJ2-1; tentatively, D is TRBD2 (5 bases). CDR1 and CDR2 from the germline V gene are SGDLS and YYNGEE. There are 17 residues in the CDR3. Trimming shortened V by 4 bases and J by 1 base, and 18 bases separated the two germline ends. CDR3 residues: CASSPPLWEPSYNEQFF. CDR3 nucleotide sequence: TGTGCCAGCAGCCCTCCCCTATGGGAGCCTTCCTACAATGAGCAGTTCTTC. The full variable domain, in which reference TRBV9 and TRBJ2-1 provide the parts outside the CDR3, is DSGVTQTPKHLITATGQRVTLRCSPRSGDLSVYWYQQSLDQGLQFLIQYYNGEERAKGNILERFSAQQFPDLHSELNLSSLELGDSALYFCASSPPLWEPSYNEQFFGPGTRLTVL.

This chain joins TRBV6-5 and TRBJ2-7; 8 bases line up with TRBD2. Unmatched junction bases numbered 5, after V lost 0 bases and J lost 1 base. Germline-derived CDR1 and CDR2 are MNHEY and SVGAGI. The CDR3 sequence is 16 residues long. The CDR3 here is CASSYSNAGGSYEQYF. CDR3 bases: TGTGCCAGCAGTTACTCGAATGCGGGAGGTTCCTACGAGCAGTACTTC.

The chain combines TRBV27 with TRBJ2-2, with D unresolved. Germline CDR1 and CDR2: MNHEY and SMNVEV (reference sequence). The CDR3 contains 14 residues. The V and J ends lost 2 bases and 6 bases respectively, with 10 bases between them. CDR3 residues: CASSLDPPPGELFF. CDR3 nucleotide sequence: TGTGCCAGCAGTTTAGATCCCCCACCCGGGGAGCTGTTTTTT.

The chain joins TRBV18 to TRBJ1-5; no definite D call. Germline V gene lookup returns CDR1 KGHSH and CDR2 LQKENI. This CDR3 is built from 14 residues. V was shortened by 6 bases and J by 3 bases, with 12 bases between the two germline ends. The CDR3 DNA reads TGTGCCAGCTCCCCCGACGGACCCAATCAGCCCCAGCATTTT. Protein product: CASSPDGPNQPQHF. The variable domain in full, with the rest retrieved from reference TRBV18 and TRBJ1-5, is NAGVMQNPRHLVRRRGQEARLRCSPMKGHSHVYWYRQLPEEGLKFMVYLQKENIIDESGMPKERFSAEFPKEGPSILRIQQVVRGDSAAYFCASSPDGPNQPQHFGDGTRLSIL.

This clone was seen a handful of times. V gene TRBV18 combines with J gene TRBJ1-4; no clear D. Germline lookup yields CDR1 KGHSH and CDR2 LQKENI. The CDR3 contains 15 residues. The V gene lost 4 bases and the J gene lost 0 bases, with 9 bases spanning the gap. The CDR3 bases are TGTGCCAGCTCACGAAACTTTGCAACTAATGAAAAACTGTTTTTT. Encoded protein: CASSRNFATNEKLFF.

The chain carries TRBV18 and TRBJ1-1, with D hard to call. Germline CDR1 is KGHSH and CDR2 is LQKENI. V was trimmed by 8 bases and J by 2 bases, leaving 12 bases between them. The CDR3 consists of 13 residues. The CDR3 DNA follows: TGTGCCAGCGCCGTCGACCCTAACACTGAAGCTTTCTTT. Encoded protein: CASAVDPNTEAFF.

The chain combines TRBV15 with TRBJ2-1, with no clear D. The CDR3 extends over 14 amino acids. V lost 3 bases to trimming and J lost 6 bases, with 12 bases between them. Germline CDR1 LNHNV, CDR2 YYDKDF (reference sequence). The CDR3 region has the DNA TGTGCCACCAGCAGCGCGATAAGGGTCAATGAGCAGTTCTTC. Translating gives CATSSAIRVNEQFF.

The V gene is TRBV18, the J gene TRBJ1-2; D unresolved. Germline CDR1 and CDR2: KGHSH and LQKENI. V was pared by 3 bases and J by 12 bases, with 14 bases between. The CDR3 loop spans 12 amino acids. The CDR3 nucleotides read TGTGCCAGCTCACCCGACACGAGGTTGAACACCTTC. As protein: CASSPDTRLNTF.

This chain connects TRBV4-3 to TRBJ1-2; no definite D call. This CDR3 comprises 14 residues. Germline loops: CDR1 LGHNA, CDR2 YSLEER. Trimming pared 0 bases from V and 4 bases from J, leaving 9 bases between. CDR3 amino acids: CASSQDPEGYGYTF. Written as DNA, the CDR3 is TGCGCCAGCAGCCAAGACCCGGAGGGCTATGGCTACACCTTC.

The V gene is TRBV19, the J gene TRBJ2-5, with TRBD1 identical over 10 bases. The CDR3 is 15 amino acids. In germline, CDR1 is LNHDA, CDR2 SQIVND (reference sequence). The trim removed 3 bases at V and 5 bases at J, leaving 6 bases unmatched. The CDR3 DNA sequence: TGTGCCAGTAGTATCGTGGGACAGGGGTGGGAGACCCAGTACTTC. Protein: CASSIVGQGWETQYF.

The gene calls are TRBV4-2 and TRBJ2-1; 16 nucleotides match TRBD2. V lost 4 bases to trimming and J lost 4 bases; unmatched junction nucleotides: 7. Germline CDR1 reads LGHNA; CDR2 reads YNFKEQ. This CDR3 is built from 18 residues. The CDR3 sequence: CASSPRGTSGRGYNEQFF. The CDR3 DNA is TGTGCCAGCAGCCCCCGGGGGACTAGCGGGAGGGGGTACAATGAGCAGTTCTTC.

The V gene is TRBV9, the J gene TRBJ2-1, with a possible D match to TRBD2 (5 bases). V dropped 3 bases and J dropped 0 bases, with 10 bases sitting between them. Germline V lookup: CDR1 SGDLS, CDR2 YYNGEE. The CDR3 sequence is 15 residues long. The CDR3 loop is CASSGSGSSYNEQFF. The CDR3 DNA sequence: TGTGCCAGCAGCGGGAGCGGAAGCTCCTACAATGAGCAGTTCTTC.

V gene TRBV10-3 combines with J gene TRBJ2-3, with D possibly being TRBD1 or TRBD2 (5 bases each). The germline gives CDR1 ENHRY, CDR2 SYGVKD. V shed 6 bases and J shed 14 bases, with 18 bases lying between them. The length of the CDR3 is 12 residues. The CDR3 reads CAISETGAARYF. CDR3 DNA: TGTGCCATCAGCGAAACCGGGGCGGCAAGGTATTTT.